Shown below are 5 T cell receptor beta chains from a single sample sequenced in a study of shared clonotypes between healthy human individuals. Assay: immunoSEQ multiplex PCR; the TCRdb copy retains only in-frame clones and omits some. The table has roughly 2 million clones, about 94% seen once. The sample comprised naive CD4+ T cells sorted from blood. Subset of the sample: CD45RA+ positively selected. The source is a man younger than 35 in good health.

The chain carries TRBV4-1 and TRBJ2-7, with 8 nucleotides matching TRBD2. Looked up from germline, CDR1 is MGHRA and CDR2 is YSYEKL. V lost 3 bases, J lost 2 bases, and 12 bases stayed unmatched. The CDR3 consists of 17 residues. As DNA, the CDR3 is TGCGCCAGCAGCCAGGGGGTAGCGGGAAGAGCCCCCTACGAGCAGTACTTC. Residues: CASSQGVAGRAPYEQYF.

The J gene is TRBJ2-1, the V gene TRBV7-3, with D perhaps TRBD2 (6 bases). This CDR3 contains 14 residues. Trimming removed 5 bases from V and 7 bases from J, with 15 bases in between. Germline-derived CDR1 and CDR2 are SGHTA and FQGTGA. The CDR3 loop reads CASSPRWDSNEQFF. In DNA, the CDR3 is TGTGCCAGCAGCCCTCGATGGGACTCTAATGAGCAGTTCTTC.

The genes are TRBV5-1 and TRBJ2-1; 8 bases are a match to TRBD1. J was trimmed by 6 bases and V by 4 bases; bases with no gene match: 18. This CDR3 has 18 residues. CDR1 is SGHRS and CDR2 is YFSETQ in the germline V gene. CDR3 DNA sequence: TGCGCCAGCAGCCGAGGACAGGGTCTGGGACGTCTTTGCAATGAGCAGTTCTTC. It codes for CASSRGQGLGRLCNEQFF. Full variable domain (rest looked up from reference TRBV5-1 and TRBJ2-1): KAGVTQTPRYLIKTRGQQVTLSCSPISGHRSVSWYQQTPGQGLQFLFEYFSETQRNKGNFPGRFSGRQFSNSRSEMNVSTLELGDSALYLCASSRGQGLGRLCNEQFFGPGTRLTVL.

The chain is built from TRBV7-2 and TRBJ2-1, with TRBD1 matching 8 bases. The CDR3 totals 16 residues. V trimming: 0 bases; J trimming: 3 bases; junction bases outside the gene matches: 4. The germline CDR1 and CDR2 sequences are SGHTA and FQGNSA. CDR3 residues: CASSLAGTGHYNEQFF. The CDR3 DNA is TGTGCCAGCAGCTTAGCGGGGACAGGCCACTACAATGAGCAGTTCTTC.

This clone was seen more than once but under ten times. J is TRBJ1-1 and V is TRBV7-3; 7 bases match TRBD1. The CDR3 totals 12 residues. With 5 bases clipped from V and 5 bases from J, the junction kept 2 bases outside the gene matches. The germline gives CDR1 SGHTA, CDR2 FQGTGA. The CDR3 region is CASSQGGTEAFF. The CDR3, as DNA: TGTGCCAGCAGCCAGGGGGGAACTGAAGCTTTCTTT.